This T cell receptor (beta chain) emerged from a study of blood T cell repertoires in COVID-19 (dated by TCRdb to 2018 to 2020). General notes on the study: Samples from collaborators originated in the United States, Italy and Spain and spanned both the acute and convalescent phases of COVID-19. Nearly every sample came with metadata listing a de-identified subject ID, COVID-19 status, age in years and sex. Deeply sampled blood TCRbeta repertoires from subjects exposed to, actively infected with, or recovered from COVID-19 were included in the dataset. The repertoires were made available in a free public database intended to serve as a resource for research on the immune response to SARS-CoV-2. Where available, HLA class I and class II types were taken from metadata supplied by the sample provider and were not determined by assay-based typing. The material from the prospective study consisted of cDNA or gDNA derived from T cells, B-cell-depleted T cells, or PBMCs. The samples were drawn from the first 160 participants of the ongoing ImmuneRACE study and from under 1,500 subjects provided by 6 global collaborators. The paper's findings and limits, for the study overall: How much clinical and demographic metadata was included differed by source and by participant, and the metadata was provided uncurated.

A note on this clone: This receptor's antigen is unknown. The sample holds no much larger clone one base away, and base qualities are not on file.

Looking up the germline V gene yields CDR1 MNHEY and CDR2 SVGAGI. Trimming leaves V shorter by 6 bases and J shorter by 7 bases, with the junction holding 14 bases beyond the gene matches. Including cysteine and phenylalanine, the CDR3 has 15 amino acids. Of all the DNA, just the CDR3 is kept, 45 bases in frame from base 1. Samples from volunteer blood donors who had recovered from COVID-19 were contributed by a second Seattle source. Each collaborating institution followed its own protocols to collect whole blood in K2EDTA tubes. For TCRbeta analysis, collaborator samples were shipped as frozen whole blood, as isolated PBMCs, or as DNA extracted from either sample type. TCRbeta CDR3 regions were amplified from genomic DNA by means of the immunoSEQ Assay, a bias-controlled multiplex PCR. Concerning the study's data processing: Within the assay, amplification of reference gene primers was used to estimate how many nucleated cells each sample contained. Sequence reads were collapsed and filtered to measure the absolute abundance of every unique TCRbeta CDR3 rearrangement. For each sample, productive Simpson clonality was calculated as the square root of Simpson's diversity index across productive rearrangements. TCRdb's version of the immuneACCESS table is confined to in-frame rearrangements and falls short of the full clone set. An unresolved V gene accounts for under half of the shortfall where checked; the remainder is of unknown origin. V and J calls plus clone size are reproduced from that table; the DNA served to infer D and trimming. Counted in this sample were roughly 110,000 clones; about 88% of them appeared once. The ten largest clones take up 8.4% of the sample.

This TCR was sampled from a woman aged 70-85 years who had recovered from COVID-19. The rearranged chain carries TRBV6-5 and TRBJ2-7, and 8 bases in between align with TRBD1. The sequenced material came from peripheral blood. The CDR3 amino acid sequence is: CASRAPGQEGGEQYF. Here is the DNA: TGTGCCAGCAGGGCCCCGGGACAGGAGGGCGGTGAGCAGTACTTC.